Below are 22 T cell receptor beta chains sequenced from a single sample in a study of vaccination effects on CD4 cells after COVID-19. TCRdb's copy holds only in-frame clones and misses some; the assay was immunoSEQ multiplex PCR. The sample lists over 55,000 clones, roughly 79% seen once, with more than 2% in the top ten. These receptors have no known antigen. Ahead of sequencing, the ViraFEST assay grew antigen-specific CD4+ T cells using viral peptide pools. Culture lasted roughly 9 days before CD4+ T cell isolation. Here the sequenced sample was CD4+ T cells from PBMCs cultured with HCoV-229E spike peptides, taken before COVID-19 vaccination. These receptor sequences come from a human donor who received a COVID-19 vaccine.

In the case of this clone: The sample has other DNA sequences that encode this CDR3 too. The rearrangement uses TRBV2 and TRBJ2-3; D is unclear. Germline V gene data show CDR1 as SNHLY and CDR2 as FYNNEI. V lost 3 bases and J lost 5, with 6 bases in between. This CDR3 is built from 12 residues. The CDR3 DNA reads TGTGCCAGCAGTGACCGTGGAGATACGCAGTATTTT. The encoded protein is CASSDRGDTQYF.

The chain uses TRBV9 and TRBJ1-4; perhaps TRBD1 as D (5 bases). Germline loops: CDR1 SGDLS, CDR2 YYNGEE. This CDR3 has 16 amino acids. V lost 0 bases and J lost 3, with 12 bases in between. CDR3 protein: CASSVDGAGPNEKLFF. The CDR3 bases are TGTGCCAGCAGCGTAGATGGGGCAGGACCTAATGAAAAACTGTTTTTT. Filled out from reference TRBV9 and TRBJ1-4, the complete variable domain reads DSGVTQTPKHLITATGQRVTLRCSPRSGDLSVYWYQQSLDQGLQFLIQYYNGEERAKGNILERFSAQQFPDLHSELNLSSLELGDSALYFCASSVDGAGPNEKLFFGSGTQLSVL.

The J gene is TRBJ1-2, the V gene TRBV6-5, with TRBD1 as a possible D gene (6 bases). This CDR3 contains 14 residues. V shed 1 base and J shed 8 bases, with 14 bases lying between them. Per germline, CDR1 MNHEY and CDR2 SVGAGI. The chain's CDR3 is CASSYLPGERGYTF. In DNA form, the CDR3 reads TGTGCCAGCAGTTACTTACCAGGGGAGAGGGGCTACACCTTC.

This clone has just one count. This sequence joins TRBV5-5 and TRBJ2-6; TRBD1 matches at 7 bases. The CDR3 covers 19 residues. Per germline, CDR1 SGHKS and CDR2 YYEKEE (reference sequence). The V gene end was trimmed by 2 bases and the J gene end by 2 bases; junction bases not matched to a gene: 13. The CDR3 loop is CASSFSQQGMGTGANVLTF. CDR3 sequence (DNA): TGTGCCAGCAGCTTTTCCCAACAGGGGATGGGAACTGGGGCCAACGTCCTGACTTTC.

In DNA form, the CDR3 reads TGTGCCAGCAGCTTCGGACAGATGGGTGAAAAACTGTTTTTT. As protein: CASSFGQMGEKLFF. This chain joins TRBV7-9 and TRBJ1-4, with D perhaps TRBD1 (6 bases). The CDR3 contains 14 residues. The germline CDR1 and CDR2 sequences are SEHNR and FQNEAQ (reference sequence). The ends were cut back, 3 bases at V and 7 bases at J, with 12 bases in the middle.

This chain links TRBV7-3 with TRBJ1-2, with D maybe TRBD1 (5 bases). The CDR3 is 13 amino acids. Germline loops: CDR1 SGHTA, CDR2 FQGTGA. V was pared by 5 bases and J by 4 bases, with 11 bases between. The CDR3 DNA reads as TGTGCCAGCAGCCGAGGCCAGGGCTATGGCTACACCTTC. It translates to CASSRGQGYGYTF.

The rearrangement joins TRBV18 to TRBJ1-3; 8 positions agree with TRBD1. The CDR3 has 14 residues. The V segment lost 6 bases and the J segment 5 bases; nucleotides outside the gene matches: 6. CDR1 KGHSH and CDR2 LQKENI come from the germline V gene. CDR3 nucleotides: TGTGCCAGCTCCCTACAGGGGGGCCGAAACACCATATATTTT. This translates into CASSLQGGRNTIYF.

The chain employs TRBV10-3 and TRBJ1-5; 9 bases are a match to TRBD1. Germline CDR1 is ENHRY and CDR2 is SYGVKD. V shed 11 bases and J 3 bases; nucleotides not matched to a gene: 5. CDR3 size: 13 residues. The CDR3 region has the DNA TGTGCCTCCGGACAGGGGAACAATCAGCCCCAGCATTTT. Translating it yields CASGQGNNQPQHF.

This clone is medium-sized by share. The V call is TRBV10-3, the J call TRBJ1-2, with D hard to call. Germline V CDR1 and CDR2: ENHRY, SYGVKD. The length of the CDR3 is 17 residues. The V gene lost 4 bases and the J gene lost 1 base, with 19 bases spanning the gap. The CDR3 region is CAISGPGSSILNYGYTF. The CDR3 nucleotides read TGTGCCATCAGTGGGCCCGGGTCCTCGATACTTAACTATGGCTACACCTTC.

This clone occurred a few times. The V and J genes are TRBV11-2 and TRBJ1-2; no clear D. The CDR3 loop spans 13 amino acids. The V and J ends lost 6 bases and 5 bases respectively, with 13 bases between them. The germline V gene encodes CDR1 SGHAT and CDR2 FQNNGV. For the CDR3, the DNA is TGTGCCAGCAGGCCTGGGGTGGGGTATGGCTACACCTTC. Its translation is CASRPGVGYGYTF.

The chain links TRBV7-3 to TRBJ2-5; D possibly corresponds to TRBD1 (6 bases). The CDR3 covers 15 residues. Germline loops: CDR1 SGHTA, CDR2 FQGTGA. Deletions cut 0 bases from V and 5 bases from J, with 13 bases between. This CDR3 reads CASSLTRQGMETQYF. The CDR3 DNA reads TGTGCCAGCAGCTTAACTAGGCAGGGGATGGAGACCCAGTACTTC.

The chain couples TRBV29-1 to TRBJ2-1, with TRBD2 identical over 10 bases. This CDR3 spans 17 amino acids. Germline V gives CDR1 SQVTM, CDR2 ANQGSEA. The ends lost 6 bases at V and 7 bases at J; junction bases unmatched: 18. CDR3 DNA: TGCAGCGTCCCCCCGGGGGCGCGGCTAGCGGGGGTGAATGAGCAGTTCTTC. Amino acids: CSVPPGARLAGVNEQFF.

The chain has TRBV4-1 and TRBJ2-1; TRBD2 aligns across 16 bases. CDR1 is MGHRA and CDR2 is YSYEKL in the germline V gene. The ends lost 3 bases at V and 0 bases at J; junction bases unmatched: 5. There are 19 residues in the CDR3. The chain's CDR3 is CASSQGLAGGLGSYNEQFF. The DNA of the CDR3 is TGCGCCAGCAGCCAGGGACTAGCGGGGGGGCTGGGCTCCTACAATGAGCAGTTCTTC.

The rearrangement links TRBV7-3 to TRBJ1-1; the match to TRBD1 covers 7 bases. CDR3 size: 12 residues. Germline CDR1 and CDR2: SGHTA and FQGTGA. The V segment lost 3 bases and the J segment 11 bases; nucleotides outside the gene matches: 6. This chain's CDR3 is CASSFATGPAFF. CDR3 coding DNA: TGTGCCAGCAGCTTTGCGACAGGGCCGGCTTTCTTT.

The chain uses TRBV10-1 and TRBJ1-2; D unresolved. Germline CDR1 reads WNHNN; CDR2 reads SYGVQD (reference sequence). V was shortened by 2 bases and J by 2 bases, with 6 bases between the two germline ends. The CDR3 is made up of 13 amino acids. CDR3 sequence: CASSENPNYGYTF. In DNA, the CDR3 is TGCGCCAGCAGTGAGAATCCGAACTATGGCTACACCTTC.

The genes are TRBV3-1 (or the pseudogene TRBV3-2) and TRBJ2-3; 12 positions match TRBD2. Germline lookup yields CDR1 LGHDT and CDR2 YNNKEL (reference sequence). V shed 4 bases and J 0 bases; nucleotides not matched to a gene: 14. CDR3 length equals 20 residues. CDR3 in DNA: TGTGCCAGCAGCCGAAGAGCCCTATCCGGACTAGCGGGAAGCACAGATACGCAGTATTTT. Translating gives CASSRRALSGLAGSTDTQYF.

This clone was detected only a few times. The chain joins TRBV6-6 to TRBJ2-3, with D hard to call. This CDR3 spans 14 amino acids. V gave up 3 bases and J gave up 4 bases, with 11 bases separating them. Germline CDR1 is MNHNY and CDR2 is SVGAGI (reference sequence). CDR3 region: CASSYHQASDTQYF. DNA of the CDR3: TGTGCCAGCAGTTATCACCAGGCGTCAGATACGCAGTATTTT.

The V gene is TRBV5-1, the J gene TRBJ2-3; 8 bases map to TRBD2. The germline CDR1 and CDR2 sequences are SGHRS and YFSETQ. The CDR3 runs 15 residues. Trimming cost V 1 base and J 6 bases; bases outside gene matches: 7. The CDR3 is CASSLPGGGVDTQYF. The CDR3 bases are TGCGCCAGCAGCTTGCCGGGGGGGGGAGTGGATACGCAGTATTTT.

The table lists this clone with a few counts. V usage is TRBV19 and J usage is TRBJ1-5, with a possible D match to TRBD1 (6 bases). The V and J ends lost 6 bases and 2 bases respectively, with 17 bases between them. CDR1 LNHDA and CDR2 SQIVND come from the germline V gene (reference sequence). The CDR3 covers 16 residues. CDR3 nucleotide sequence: TGTGCCAGTAGCCCCTCGGGGGGCGGCGGCAATCAGCCCCAGCATTTT. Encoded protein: CASSPSGGGGNQPQHF.

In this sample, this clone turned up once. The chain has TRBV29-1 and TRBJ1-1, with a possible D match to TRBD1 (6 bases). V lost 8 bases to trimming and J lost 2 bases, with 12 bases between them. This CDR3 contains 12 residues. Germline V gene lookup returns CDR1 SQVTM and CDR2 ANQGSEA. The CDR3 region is CSSRTVNTEAFF. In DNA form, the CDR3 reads TGCAGCTCTCGGACAGTCAACACTGAAGCTTTCTTT.

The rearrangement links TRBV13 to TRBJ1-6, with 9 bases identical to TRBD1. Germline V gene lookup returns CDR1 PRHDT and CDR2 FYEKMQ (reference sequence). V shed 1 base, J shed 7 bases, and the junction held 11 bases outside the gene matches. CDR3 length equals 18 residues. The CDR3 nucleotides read TGTGCCAGCAGCTTAGCCCCGGGACAGGGAGGGTGGAATTCACCCCTCCACTTT. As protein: CASSLAPGQGGWNSPLHF.

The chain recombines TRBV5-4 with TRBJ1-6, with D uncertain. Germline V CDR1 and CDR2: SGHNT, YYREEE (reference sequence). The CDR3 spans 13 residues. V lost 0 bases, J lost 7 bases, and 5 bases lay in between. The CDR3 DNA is TGTGCCAGCAGCTTGGGCTTAAATTCACCCCTCCACTTT. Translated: CASSLGLNSPLHF. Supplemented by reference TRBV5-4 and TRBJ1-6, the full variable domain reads ETGVTQSPTHLIKTRGQQVTLRCSSQSGHNTVSWYQQALGQGPQFIFQYYREEENGRGNFPPRFSGLQFPNYSSELNVNALELDDSALYLCASSLGLNSPLHFGNGTRLTVT.